This T cell receptor beta chain was recovered during a study of T cell responses to AZD1222 COVID-19 vaccine. Germline lookup yields CDR1 ENHRY and CDR2 SYGVKD. CDR3 length: 15 amino acids. Trimming pared 2 bases from V and 4 bases from J, leaving 11 bases between. The table came from immunoSEQ multiplex PCR; TCRdb's copy has only in-frame clones and leaves some out. The sample has about 100,000 clones, around nine tenths seen once; the top ten hold over 15%. Sample: peripheral blood, taken on day 0 of AZD1222 vaccination. The chain is built from TRBV10-3 and TRBJ2-2; D possibly matches TRBD1 or TRBD2 (5 bases each). This sequence originates from an adult in good health. The CDR3 reads CAISEDRGGTGELFF. The CDR3, as DNA: TGTGCCATCAGTGAGGATCGTGGGGGCACCGGGGAGCTGTTTTTT.